This entry features one T cell receptor (beta chain) sequence. Its antigen remains unidentified. The V segment lost 4 bases and the J segment 9 bases; nucleotides outside the gene matches: 9. Per the germline V gene, CDR1 is SGHRS and CDR2 is YFSETQ. The CDR3 extends over 15 amino acids. The PCR made use of 60 Vbeta and 13 Jbeta primers. TCRdb keeps only in-frame clones here, not all; method: immunoSEQ multiplex PCR. In all, the sample yields about 48,000 clones. This entry comes from a study of cytomegalovirus exposure and HLA in healthy donors. Overall study findings and caveats: The authors enumerated some 170 TCR beta chains as linked to cytomegalovirus.

Sampled while nominally healthy, donors likely had unrecorded immune exposures. Material for sequencing was PBMCs. The V and J genes are TRBV5-1 and TRBJ2-7; TRBD2 matches 14 bases. The receptor's source is a male donor in good health and CMV-seropositive. DNA for the CDR3: TGCGCCAGCAGCGACCAGACTAGCGGGGGGGCAGGGCAGTACTTC. Its translation is CASSDQTSGGAGQYF.